Below are 14 T cell receptor beta chains sequenced from a single sample in a study of T cell responses to AZD1222 COVID-19 vaccine. Data came from immunoSEQ multiplex PCR; TCRdb stores just in-frame clones and leaves some out. The repertoire holds roughly 130,000 clones, approximately 88% seen once, with 7.5% to 8% in the top ten. This material consisted of peripheral blood, taken on day 0 of AZD1222 vaccination. These receptors all stem from an adult in good health.

The V call is TRBV30, the J call TRBJ1-5; 7 nucleotides agree with TRBD1. CDR3 length: 15 amino acids. CDR1 and CDR2 from the germline V gene are GTSNPN and SVGIG (reference sequence). Trimming took 2 bases from V and 4 from J; bases not matched to a gene: 8. The CDR3 bases are TGTGCCTGGAGTCCGAGGCAGGGGGTTAATCAGCCCCAGCATTTT. It encodes CAWSPRQGVNQPQHF. Full variable domain (remainder filled in from reference TRBV30 and TRBJ1-5): SQTIHQWPATLVQPVGSPLSLECTVEGTSNPNLYWYRQAAGRGLQLLFYSVGIGQISSEVPQNLSASRPQDRQFILSSKKLLLSDSGFYLCAWSPRQGVNQPQHFGDGTRLSIL.

The rearrangement links TRBV20-1 to TRBJ1-1, with D hard to call. The CDR3 is 11 amino acids. Trimming shortened V by 5 bases and J by 5 bases, and 9 bases separated the two germline ends. Germline assignment: CDR1 DFQATT and CDR2 SNEGSKA (reference sequence). This CDR3 reads CSASWGTEAFF. For the CDR3, the DNA is TGCAGTGCTTCCTGGGGAACTGAAGCTTTCTTT.

The chain carries TRBV11-3 and TRBJ2-1; no clear D gene. The CDR3 covers 16 residues. V was trimmed by 1 base and J by 4 bases, leaving 14 bases between them. The germline V gene has CDR1 SGHNT and CDR2 YENEEA. The CDR3 sequence is CASSLGPETPYNEQFF. The CDR3 region has the DNA TGTGCCAGCAGCTTAGGGCCCGAGACACCATACAATGAGCAGTTCTTC.

The J gene is TRBJ1-5, the V gene TRBV19, with a possible D match to TRBD1 (6 bases). The V and J ends lost 4 bases and 7 bases respectively, with 11 bases between them. The germline CDR1 and CDR2 sequences are LNHDA and SQIVND (reference sequence). This CDR3 region has 13 residues. CDR3 sequence (DNA): TGTGCCAGTAGTAGCCCGGACAGCCAGCCCCAGCATTTT. Translated, it gives CASSSPDSQPQHF.

The chain employs TRBV10-1 and TRBJ1-1, with D possibly TRBD1 on 5 matching bases. CDR1 WNHNN and CDR2 SYGVQD come from the germline V gene (reference sequence). This CDR3 has 12 residues. Trimming cost V 6 bases and J 4 bases, with 9 bases left between them. The CDR3 nucleotides read TGCGCCAGCAGACAGGTGGCCACTGAAGCTTTCTTT. It specifies CASRQVATEAFF.

V usage is TRBV3-1 (or the pseudogene TRBV3-2) and J usage is TRBJ1-3; 7 positions agree with TRBD1. Germline V CDR1 and CDR2: LGHDT, YNNKEL (reference sequence). After removal of 6 bases from V and 6 bases from J, the junction contained 8 bases not matched to a gene. This CDR3 is built from 14 residues. The CDR3 protein is CASRADRVLNTIYF. The CDR3 coding sequence is TGTGCCAGCAGGGCAGACAGGGTACTAAACACCATATATTTT.

The chain links TRBV14 to TRBJ2-5; no clear D. Trimming took off 4 bases at V and 5 bases at J, with 14 bases between the two ends. Germline V gene data show CDR1 as SGHDN and CDR2 as FVKESK. The CDR3 sequence is 14 residues long. CDR3 bases: TGTGCCAGCAGCCCCCGAACGGGTAGTGAGACCCAGTACTTC. This translates into CASSPRTGSETQYF.

The chain uses TRBV2 and TRBJ1-3; D perhaps matches TRBD1 (5 bases). The V end lost 5 bases, the J end lost 0 bases, and 11 bases lay between the germline ends. The CDR3 contains 15 residues. The germline V gene has CDR1 SNHLY and CDR2 FYNNEI. CDR3 nucleotide sequence: TGTGCCAGCAGTTTACAGGCTGACTCTGGAAACACCATATATTTT. Residues: CASSLQADSGNTIYF.

The J gene is TRBJ2-7, the V gene TRBV11-2, with D uncertain. Germline V gene lookup returns CDR1 SGHAT and CDR2 FQNNGV. Trimming stripped 3 bases from V and 10 bases from J, with 10 bases between. This CDR3 contains 11 residues. The CDR3 loop is CASSFGRNQYF. CDR3 DNA: TGTGCCAGCAGCTTCGGCAGGAATCAGTACTTC.

The V call is TRBV10-3, the J call TRBJ2-7, with TRBD1 identical over 8 bases. Germline V gives CDR1 ENHRY, CDR2 SYGVKD. Losses at the gene ends were 5 bases for V and 1 base for J; bases not matched to a gene: 4. The CDR3 extends over 14 amino acids. The CDR3 protein is CAISQGATSYEQYF. Written as DNA, the CDR3 is TGTGCCATCAGTCAGGGGGCCACATCCTACGAGCAGTACTTC.

The V and J genes are TRBV10-2 and TRBJ2-3, with D possibly TRBD2 on 5 matching bases. V was clipped by 5 bases and J by 2 bases, with 8 bases between them. The CDR3 is 13 residues long. Germline assignment: CDR1 WSHSY and CDR2 SAAADI. The CDR3 coding sequence is TGCGCCAGCAGTACTAGAGACACAGATACGCAGTATTTT. As protein: CASSTRDTDTQYF.

This clone occurred once. The rearrangement uses TRBV12-3 or TRBV12-4 and TRBJ2-7; a possible D gene is TRBD2 (6 bases). V was pared by 8 bases and J by 5 bases, with 16 bases between. The CDR3 has 13 residues. The CDR3, as DNA: TGTGCCAGCCGGGGGACCGACCTCCACGAGCAGTACTTC. It encodes CASRGTDLHEQYF.

The chain joins TRBV19 to TRBJ1-5; 7 positions match TRBD1. Looked up from germline, CDR1 is LNHDA and CDR2 is SQIVND (reference sequence). The ends lost 6 bases at V and 0 bases at J; junction bases unmatched: 8. The CDR3 has 16 amino acids. The CDR3 nucleotides are TGTGCCAGTAGAAAATCGGGACAGATTAGCAATCAGCCCCAGCATTTT. Protein sequence: CASRKSGQISNQPQHF.

The rearrangement joins TRBV19 to TRBJ2-5; 8 positions match TRBD2. The J segment lost 1 base and the V segment lost 4 bases, leaving 2 bases of the junction unmatched. Germline loops: CDR1 LNHDA, CDR2 SQIVND (reference sequence). The CDR3 length is 14 residues. The CDR3 nucleotides read TGTGCCAGTAGTAGCGGGAGGACCCAAGAGACCCAGTACTTC. Amino acids: CASSSGRTQETQYF.